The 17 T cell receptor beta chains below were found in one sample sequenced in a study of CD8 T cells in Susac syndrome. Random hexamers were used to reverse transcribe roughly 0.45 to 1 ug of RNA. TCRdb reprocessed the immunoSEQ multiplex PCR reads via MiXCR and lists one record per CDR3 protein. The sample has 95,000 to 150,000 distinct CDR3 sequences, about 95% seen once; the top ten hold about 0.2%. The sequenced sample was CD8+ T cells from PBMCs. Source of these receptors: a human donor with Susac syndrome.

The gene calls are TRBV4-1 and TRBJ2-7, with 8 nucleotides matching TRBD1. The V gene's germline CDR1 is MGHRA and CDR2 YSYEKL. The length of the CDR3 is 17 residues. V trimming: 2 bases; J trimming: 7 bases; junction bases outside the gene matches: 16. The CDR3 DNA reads TGCGCCAGCAGCCAACTGGGGACAGGCCCATCCCTACGGGAGCAGTACTTC. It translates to CASSQLGTGPSLREQYF.

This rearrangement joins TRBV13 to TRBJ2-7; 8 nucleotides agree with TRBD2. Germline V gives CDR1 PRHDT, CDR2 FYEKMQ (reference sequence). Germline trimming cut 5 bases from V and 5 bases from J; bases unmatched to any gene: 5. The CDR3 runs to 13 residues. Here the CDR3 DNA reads TGTGCCAGCAGCCCCAACGGGAGGGACGAGCAGTACTTC. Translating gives CASSPNGRDEQYF.

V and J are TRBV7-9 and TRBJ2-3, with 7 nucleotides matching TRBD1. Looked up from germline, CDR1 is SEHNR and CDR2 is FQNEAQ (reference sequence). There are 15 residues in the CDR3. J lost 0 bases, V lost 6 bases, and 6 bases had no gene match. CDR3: CASRAGTASTDTQYF. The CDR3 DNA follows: TGTGCCAGCAGGGCCGGGACAGCTAGCACAGATACGCAGTATTTT.

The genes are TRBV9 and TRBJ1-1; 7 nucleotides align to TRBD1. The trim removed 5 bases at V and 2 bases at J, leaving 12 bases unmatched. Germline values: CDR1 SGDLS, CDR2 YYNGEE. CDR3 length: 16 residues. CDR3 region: CASSADMRTGNTEAFF. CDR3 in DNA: TGTGCCAGCAGTGCCGATATGAGGACAGGCAACACTGAAGCTTTCTTT.

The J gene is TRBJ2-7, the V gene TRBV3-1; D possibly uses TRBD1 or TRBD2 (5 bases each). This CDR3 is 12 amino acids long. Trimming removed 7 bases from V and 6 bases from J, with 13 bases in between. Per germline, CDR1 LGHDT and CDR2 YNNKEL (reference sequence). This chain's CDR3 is CASTTGPREQYF. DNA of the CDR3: TGTGCCAGCACCACGGGACCACGCGAGCAGTACTTC.

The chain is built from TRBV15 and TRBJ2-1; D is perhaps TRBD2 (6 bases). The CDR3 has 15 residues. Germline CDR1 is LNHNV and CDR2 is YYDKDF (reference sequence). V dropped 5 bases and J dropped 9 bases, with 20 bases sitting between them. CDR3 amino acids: CATSGTGVWLTEQFF. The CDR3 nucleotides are TGTGCCACCAGCGGAACGGGAGTTTGGTTGACTGAGCAGTTCTTC.

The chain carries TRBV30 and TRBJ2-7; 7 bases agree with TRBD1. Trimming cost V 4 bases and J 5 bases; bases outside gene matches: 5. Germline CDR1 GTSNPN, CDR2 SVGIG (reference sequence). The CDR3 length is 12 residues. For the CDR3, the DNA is TGTGCCTGGACAGGGGGAATCGACGAGCAGTACTTC. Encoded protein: CAWTGGIDEQYF.

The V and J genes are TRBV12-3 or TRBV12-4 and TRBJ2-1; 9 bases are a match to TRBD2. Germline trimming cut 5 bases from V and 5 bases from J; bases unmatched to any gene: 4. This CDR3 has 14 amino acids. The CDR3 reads CASSQGLAHNEQFF. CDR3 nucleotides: TGTGCCAGCAGTCAGGGACTAGCCCACAATGAGCAGTTCTTC.

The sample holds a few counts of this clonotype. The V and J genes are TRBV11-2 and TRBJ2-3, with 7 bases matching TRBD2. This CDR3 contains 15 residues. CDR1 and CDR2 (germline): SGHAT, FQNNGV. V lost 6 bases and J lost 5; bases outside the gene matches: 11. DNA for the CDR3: TGTGCCAGCAGGACCCTGACTAGCCCCAGAGATACGCAGTATTTT. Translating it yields CASRTLTSPRDTQYF.

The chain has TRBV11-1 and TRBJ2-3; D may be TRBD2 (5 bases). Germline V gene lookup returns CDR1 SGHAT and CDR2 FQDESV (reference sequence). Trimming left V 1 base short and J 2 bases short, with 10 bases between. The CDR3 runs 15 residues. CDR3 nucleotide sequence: TGTGCCAGCAGCTTAGTGGACTTCACCACAGATACGCAGTATTTT. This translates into CASSLVDFTTDTQYF.

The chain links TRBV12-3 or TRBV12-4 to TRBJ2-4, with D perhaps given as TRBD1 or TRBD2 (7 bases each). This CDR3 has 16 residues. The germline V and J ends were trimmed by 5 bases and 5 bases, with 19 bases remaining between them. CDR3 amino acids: CASSGGVAGQQNIQYF. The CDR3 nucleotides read TGTGCCAGCAGTGGGGGGGTCGCGGGACAGCAAAACATTCAGTACTTC.

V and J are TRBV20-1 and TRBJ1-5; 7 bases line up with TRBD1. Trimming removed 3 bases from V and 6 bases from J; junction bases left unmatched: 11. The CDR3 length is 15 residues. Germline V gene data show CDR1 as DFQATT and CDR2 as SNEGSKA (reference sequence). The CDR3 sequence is CSASAQGRGGQPQHF. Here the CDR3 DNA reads TGCAGTGCTAGTGCCCAGGGCAGGGGGGGTCAGCCCCAGCATTTT.

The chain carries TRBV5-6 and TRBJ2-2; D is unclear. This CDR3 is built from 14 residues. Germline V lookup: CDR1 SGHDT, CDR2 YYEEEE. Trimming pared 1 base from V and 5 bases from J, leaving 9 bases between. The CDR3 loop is CASSLQTLTGELFF. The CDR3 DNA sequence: TGTGCCAGCAGCTTGCAAACATTGACCGGGGAGCTGTTTTTT.

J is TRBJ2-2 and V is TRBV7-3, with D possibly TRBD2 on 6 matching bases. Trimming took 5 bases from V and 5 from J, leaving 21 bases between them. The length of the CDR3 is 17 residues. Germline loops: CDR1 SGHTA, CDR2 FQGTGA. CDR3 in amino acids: CASSPTGVREETGELFF. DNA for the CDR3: TGTGCCAGCAGCCCAACCGGGGTGAGGGAGGAAACCGGGGAGCTGTTTTTT. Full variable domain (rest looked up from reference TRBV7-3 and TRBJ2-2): GAGVSQTPSNKVTEKGKYVELRCDPISGHTALYWYRQSLGQGPEFLIYFQGTGAADDSGLPNDRFFAVRPEGSVSTLKIQRTERGDSAVYLCASSPTGVREETGELFFGEGSRLTVL.

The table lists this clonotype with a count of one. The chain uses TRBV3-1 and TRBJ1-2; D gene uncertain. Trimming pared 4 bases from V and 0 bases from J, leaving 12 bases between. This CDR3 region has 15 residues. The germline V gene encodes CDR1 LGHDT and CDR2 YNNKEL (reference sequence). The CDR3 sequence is CASSPTTKSNYGYTF. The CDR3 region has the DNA TGTGCCAGCAGCCCCACGACAAAGTCTAACTATGGCTACACCTTC.

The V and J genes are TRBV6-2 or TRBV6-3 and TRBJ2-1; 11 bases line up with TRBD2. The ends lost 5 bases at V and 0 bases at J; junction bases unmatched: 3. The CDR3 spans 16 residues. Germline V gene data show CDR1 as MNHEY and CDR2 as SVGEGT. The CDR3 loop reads CASSQLAGDSYNEQFF. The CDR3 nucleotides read TGTGCCAGCAGTCAACTAGCGGGAGACTCCTACAATGAGCAGTTCTTC.

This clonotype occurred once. The CDR3 spells CASSDEVYGYTF. The CDR3 bases are TGTGCCAGCAGTGACGAGGTCTATGGCTACACCTTC. The chain joins TRBV2 to TRBJ1-2; D gene ambiguous. Germline V CDR1 and CDR2: SNHLY, FYNNEI. This CDR3 comprises 12 residues. The V end lost 3 bases, the J end lost 4 bases, and 6 bases lay between the germline ends.